One sample yielded the 9 T cell receptor beta chains listed below, sequenced in a study of Graves' ophthalmopathy and Graves' hyperthyroidism. TCR beta CDR3 regions were amplified from RNA transcripts. First-round RT-PCR with HTBI primers preceded a second-round multiplex PCR. TCRdb analysed the multiplex PCR reads with MiXCR anew, one entry per CDR3 protein. Of almost 750,000 distinct CDR3 sequences detected, 40% appear once; the ten largest clones hold approximately 43%. The sample consisted of peripheral blood. These receptors came from an adult man with Graves' ophthalmopathy.

A note on this clonotype: Given a much more abundant clone one base away, this may be a read error. As DNA, the CDR3 is TGTGTCAGCAGCTCCGAGACCTTTGTAGCTTTCTTT. Its translation is CVSSSETFVAFF. The chain carries TRBV7-2 and TRBJ1-1; unclear D gene. CDR3 length: 12 amino acids. The germline V gene encodes CDR1 SGHTA and CDR2 FQGNSA.

This clonotype has just a few counts. The V gene is TRBV6-6, the J gene TRBJ1-1; a possible D gene is TRBD1 (5 bases). The V end was cut by 2 bases, the J end by 4 bases, with 14 bases between. This CDR3 is built from 15 residues. Germline CDR1 and CDR2: MNHNY and SVGAGI (reference sequence). The CDR3 bases are TGTGCCAGCAGTTACCTCCAGGGCGGGATCACTGAAGCTTTCTTT. It yields the protein CASSYLQGGITEAFF.

This clonotype has a count of ten or more. The genes are TRBV10-3 and TRBJ2-7, with 11 bases lining up with TRBD2. CDR1 and CDR2 (germline): ENHRY, SYGVKD. The CDR3 loop spans 14 amino acids. The ends lost 6 bases at V and 1 base at J; junction bases unmatched: 2. The CDR3 DNA is TGTGCCATCAGGCTAGCGGGGGGATCCTACGAGCAGTACTTC. Its protein product is CAIRLAGGSYEQYF.

The rearrangement links TRBV20-1 to TRBJ1-2; 8 bases are a match to TRBD1. V gave up 4 bases and J gave up 4 bases; unmatched junction bases: 5. The CDR3 sequence is 13 residues long. Germline V gene lookup returns CDR1 DFQATT and CDR2 SNEGSKA (reference sequence). CDR3 in DNA: TGCAGTGCTACCCGGACAGGGTTCTATGGCTACACCTTC. Protein: CSATRTGFYGYTF.

V is TRBV29-1 and J is TRBJ2-7, with 12 bases lining up with TRBD1. The CDR3 loop spans 15 amino acids. V dropped 3 bases and J dropped 7; count of bases not matched to a gene: 10. Germline CDR1 reads SQVTM; CDR2 reads ANQGSEA. The CDR3 region has the DNA TGCAGCGTTGAGGGACAGGGGGCAGGTACGCAAGAGCAGTACTTC. As protein: CSVEGQGAGTQEQYF.

The CDR3 protein is CSVVGGGAQTQYF. Here the CDR3 DNA reads TGCAGCGTTGTTGGAGGGGGAGCTCAGACCCAGTACTTC. This rearrangement joins TRBV29-1 to TRBJ2-5; D is perhaps TRBD1 or TRBD2 (6 bases each). This CDR3 is built from 13 residues. In germline, CDR1 is SQVTM, CDR2 ANQGSEA. Trimming stripped 4 bases from V and 6 bases from J, with 15 bases between. The full variable domain, rest sourced from reference TRBV29-1 and TRBJ2-5, is SAVISQKPSRDICQRGTSLTIQCQVDSQVTMMFWYRQQPGQSLTLIATANQGSEATYESGFVIDKFPISRPNLTFSTLTVSNMSPEDSSIYLCSVVGGGAQTQYFGPGTRLLVL.

The V gene is TRBV12-3 or TRBV12-4, the J gene TRBJ1-5; a weak D match, TRBD1 (6 bases). The ends were cut back, 5 bases at V and 4 bases at J, with 12 bases in the middle. CDR3 length: 14 amino acids. DNA for the CDR3: TGTGCCAGCAGTATAACAGGGATAAATCAGCCCCAGCATTTT. Amino acid sequence: CASSITGINQPQHF.

To note about this clonotype: A much more abundant neighbour one base away suggests this may be a read error. The chain employs TRBV15 and TRBJ2-5, with D perhaps matching TRBD1 or TRBD2 (5 bases each). Germline values: CDR1 LNHNV, CDR2 YYDKDF (reference sequence). The CDR3 has 12 residues. In DNA, the CDR3 is TGTGCCATCAGCAGGGACCTTGGGACCCAGTACTTC. It translates to CAISRDLGTQYF.

This chain links TRBV2 with TRBJ1-1; 10 positions agree with TRBD1. After removal of 6 bases from V and 7 bases from J, the junction contained 8 bases not matched to a gene. CDR1 and CDR2 from the germline V gene are SNHLY and FYNNEI. The CDR3 has 14 amino acids. CDR3 bases: TGTGCCAGCAGCCCCGCGACAGGGGGCATTGAAGCTTTCTTT. It yields the protein CASSPATGGIEAFF.